The T cell receptor (beta chain) described here comes from a study of T cells in Graves' hyperthyroidism and ophthalmopathy. Across the study: Peripheral blood collection took place at initial diagnosis, before any treatment.

From RNA transcripts, TCR beta CDR3 regions were amplified. In the first-round RT-PCR of the TCR CDR3, the HTBI primer set was used. MiXCR, run by TCRdb on the multiplex PCR reads, gives a single entry per CDR3 protein. Here the sample spans around 520,000 distinct CDR3 sequences, approximately 14% being singletons. The study's findings and limits: Separating ophthalmopathy from stable hyperthyroidism was achieved by a 13 V-J model.

Newly diagnosed patients aged 18 to 65 had hyperthyroidism of under 2 months' duration. This CDR3 spans 13 amino acids. Trimming removed 8 bases at V and 4 bases at J, with 11 bases between. Germline CDR1 reads LGHDT; CDR2 reads YNNKEL (reference sequence). This clonotype was picked up a small number of times. Its matching antigen is unknown. The chain couples TRBV3-1 to TRBJ2-2; D call uncertain. The clonotype originates from a woman in her thirties or forties with Graves' hyperthyroidism. Sample: blood. The CDR3: CASARLGTGELFF. In DNA form, the CDR3 reads TGTGCCAGCGCCCGATTGGGCACCGGGGAGCTGTTTTTT.